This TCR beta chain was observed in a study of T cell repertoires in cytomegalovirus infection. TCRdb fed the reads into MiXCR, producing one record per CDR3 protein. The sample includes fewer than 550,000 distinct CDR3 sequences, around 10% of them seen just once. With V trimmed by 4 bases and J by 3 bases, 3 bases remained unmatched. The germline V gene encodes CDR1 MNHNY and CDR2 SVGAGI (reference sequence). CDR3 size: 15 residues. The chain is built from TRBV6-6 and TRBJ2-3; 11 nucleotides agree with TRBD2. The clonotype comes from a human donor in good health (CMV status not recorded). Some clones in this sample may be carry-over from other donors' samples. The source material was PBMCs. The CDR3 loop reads CASSLLAGETDTQYF. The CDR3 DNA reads TGTGCCAGCAGTTTACTAGCGGGAGAAACAGATACGCAGTATTTT.